What follows describes a single T cell receptor beta chain. Its antigen is undetermined. Other DNA sequences in this sample translate to the same CDR3. Trimming cost V 5 bases and J 1 base, with 8 bases left between them. CDR1 is LNHDA, CDR2 SQIVND, per germline (reference sequence). The length of the CDR3 is 13 residues. This sample is part of a study of shared clonotypes between healthy human individuals. Study-wide context: Each donor's CD8 memory used one plate, CD8 naive two, each CD4 subset three.

Study-level points and caveats: Larger estimated richness was generally seen in naive subsets than in memory subsets. Represented genetic and exposure-history diversity was restricted by having few donors. Generation probability values for non-shared clonotypes were lower than those for clonotypes shared by all four donors.

Libraries were prepared by immunoSEQ multiplex PCR; TCRdb keeps only in-frame clonotypes and omits some of them. The top ten clones hold roughly 0.15% of a sample with roughly 2.6 million clones, around 94% of them seen once. What was sequenced was naive CD4+ T cells sorted from blood. Subset here: CD45RA+ positively selected. The V call is TRBV19, the J call TRBJ1-1; D possibly corresponds to TRBD1 (6 bases). The TCR sequence derives from a man in his late teens or twenties in good health. The CDR3 DNA sequence: TGTGCCAGTAGTCAGGGGCAGAACACTGAAGCTTTCTTT. Its protein is CASSQGQNTEAFF.